This TCR beta chain was sequenced in a study of shared clonotypes between healthy human individuals. In the naive CD8 group, cells lacked CD45RO and were positively selected for CCR7, so terminally differentiated effector memory CD45RA+ cells were left out. Healthy HIV-negative adults with no recent acute infections or vaccinations were recruited as donors. Only in-frame clones appear in the TCRdb table, and some are missing; sequencing was by immunoSEQ multiplex PCR. The table shows millions of clones, with about 94% occurring only once. The CDR3 sequence is 15 residues long. V was cut by 5 bases and J by 5 bases, with 19 bases left in between. The germline gives CDR1 MNHEY, CDR2 SMNVEV (reference sequence). Concerning this clone itself: No antigen is known for it.

Study-level results: All-four-donor shared clonotypes had higher generation probabilities than non-shared clonotypes did. A handful of donors showed sharing of approximately 5% of naive CD4 clonotypes.

The specimen sequenced was naive CD8+ T cells sorted from blood. The chain employs TRBV27 and TRBJ2-7, with D possibly being TRBD1 (6 bases). This clonotype was sampled from a man younger than 35 in good health. The CDR3 nucleotides are TGTGCCAGCAGTCCCGTTTTGGGGGCTACCCACGAGCAGTACTTC. Translating gives CASSPVLGATHEQYF.